This T cell receptor beta chain was identified in a study of CXCR3-negative and CXCR3-positive naive CD8 T cells. Study findings and constraints: Memory CD8+ cells had much lower diversity, and both naive subsets had comparably high diversity. With respect to TRBV-TRBJ usage, naive CXCR3-negative and CXCR3-positive cells were similar; memory differed. Against CXCR3-negative naive cells, CXCR3-positive naive cells showed more hydrophobic TRB CDR3s.

Libraries were UMI-labeled 5' RACE TRB cDNA. Each CDR3 protein gets one entry in TCRdb, which reprocessed the 5' RACE reads and gives no DNA. The ten most abundant clones cover 4.8% of a sample with over 55,000 distinct CDR3 sequences. The CDR3 extends over 14 amino acids. CDR1 is SGHDT, CDR2 YYEEEE, per germline. For this clonotype: The antigen is not known.

The study sorted every CD8+ T cell subset in triplicate at hundreds of thousands of cells each. The CD45RO-CCR7+CD27+CD95- phenotype denoted naive CD8+ T cells. Sequenced material: naive CXCR3+ CD8+ T cells from blood. Stated subset: CD45RO-CCR7+CD27+CD95- naive CD8+ T cells expressing CXCR3 (TNR3+). The J gene is TRBJ2-7, the V gene TRBV5-6. This receptor was taken from a human donor in good health. Some clones in this sample may be carry-over from other donors' samples. The CDR3 protein is CASSLGQGSYEQYF.